The 21 T cell receptor beta chains in this list originate from one sample, sequenced in a study of CD8 T cells in Susac syndrome. The authors reverse transcribed roughly 0.5 to 1 ug RNA with random hexamers. Each CDR3 protein is one row after TCRdb ran MiXCR on the immunoSEQ multiplex PCR reads. The data show 150,000 to 200,000 distinct CDR3 sequences, roughly 95% seen once. Material for sequencing was CD4+ T cells from PBMCs. Receptors originate from a human donor with multiple sclerosis.

The gene calls are TRBV19 and TRBJ2-5, with 8 nucleotides matching TRBD1. The ends lost 5 bases at V and 2 bases at J; junction bases unmatched: 10. CDR3 length: 16 residues. Germline loops: CDR1 LNHDA, CDR2 SQIVND (reference sequence). CDR3 residues: CASSATGGRRQETQYF. The CDR3 coding sequence is TGTGCCAGTAGTGCCACAGGGGGTCGGAGGCAAGAGACCCAGTACTTC.

The chain recombines TRBV18 with TRBJ2-7, with D maybe TRBD1 (5 bases). Trimming stripped 2 bases from V and 5 bases from J, with 19 bases between. The germline V gene encodes CDR1 KGHSH and CDR2 LQKENI. This CDR3 contains 16 residues. The CDR3 reads CASSPIVLTQAHEQYF. CDR3 DNA sequence: TGTGCCAGCTCACCAATTGTGTTAACACAGGCCCACGAGCAGTACTTC.

This chain joins TRBV7-9 and TRBJ1-2; unclear D gene. The V end was cut by 7 bases, the J end by 8 bases, with 17 bases between. This CDR3 has 13 amino acids. Germline-derived CDR1 and CDR2 are SEHNR and FQNEAQ (reference sequence). This chain's CDR3 is CASIPGQRGGYTF. The DNA for the CDR3 is TGTGCCAGCATCCCTGGGCAGCGAGGGGGCTACACCTTC.

The V and J genes are TRBV18 and TRBJ1-1; D is perhaps TRBD1 (6 bases). CDR1 and CDR2 from the germline V gene are KGHSH and LQKENI. The CDR3 extends over 15 amino acids. The germline V and J ends were trimmed by 8 bases and 1 base, with 17 bases remaining between them. The CDR3 sequence is CASQRSGGPNTEAFF. The CDR3 bases are TGTGCCAGCCAGCGGTCCGGGGGCCCGAACACTGAAGCTTTCTTT.

The V call is TRBV6-1, the J call TRBJ2-7; TRBD1 might be the D (6 bases). The V gene's germline CDR1 is MNHNS and CDR2 SASEGT. Trimming cost V 4 bases and J 7 bases, with 17 bases left between them. The CDR3 runs to 14 residues. CDR3 sequence: CASSGDTFLVEQYF. Written as DNA, the CDR3 is TGTGCCAGCAGTGGGGACACCTTTTTAGTTGAGCAGTACTTC.

This clonotype is a singleton in its sample. The J gene is TRBJ2-1, the V gene TRBV6-1, with TRBD2 matching 14 bases. CDR1 is MNHNS, CDR2 SASEGT, per germline. The CDR3 extends over 16 amino acids. J was trimmed by 1 base and V by 6 bases; bases with no gene match: 2. CDR3 DNA: TGTGCCAGCAGGGGACTAGCGGGAGCATCCTACAATGAGCAGTTCTTC. Its protein product is CASRGLAGASYNEQFF.

This chain connects TRBV27 to TRBJ1-1; 8 nucleotides align to TRBD1. CDR1 and CDR2 (germline): MNHEY, SMNVEV (reference sequence). V gave up 6 bases and J gave up 6 bases; unmatched junction bases: 9. The CDR3 totals 14 residues. The CDR3 here is CASRSGQAGAEAFF. The CDR3 DNA is TGTGCCAGCAGATCGGGACAGGCCGGGGCTGAAGCTTTCTTT.

The chain recombines TRBV30 with TRBJ1-1, with D possibly TRBD1 on 6 matching bases. V dropped 4 bases and J dropped 5 bases, with 11 bases sitting between them. The CDR3 is 12 amino acids. From germline, CDR1 is GTSNPN and CDR2 SVGIG (reference sequence). The CDR3 region is CAWTLGGTEAFF. CDR3 coding DNA: TGTGCCTGGACCTTAGGGGGAACTGAAGCTTTCTTT. The full variable domain, rest sourced from reference TRBV30 and TRBJ1-1, is SQTIHQWPATLVQPVGSPLSLECTVEGTSNPNLYWYRQAAGRGLQLLFYSVGIGQISSEVPQNLSASRPQDRQFILSSKKLLLSDSGFYLCAWTLGGTEAFFGQGTRLTVV.

The genes are TRBV7-9 and TRBJ1-2; D perhaps matches TRBD1 (5 bases). Germline assignment: CDR1 SEHNR and CDR2 FQNEAQ (reference sequence). The CDR3 length is 13 residues. V lost 10 bases and J 4 bases, leaving 16 bases between the germline ends. The CDR3 reads CATAQGDFYGYTF. In DNA, the CDR3 is TGTGCCACCGCTCAGGGAGATTTCTATGGCTACACCTTC.

This clonotype was observed a few times. CDR3 protein: CASSRDTDTQYF. CDR3 nucleotides: TGTGCCAGCAGCCGGGACACAGATACGCAGTATTTT. The chain couples TRBV4-2 to TRBJ2-3; D is unclear. Germline assignment: CDR1 LGHNA and CDR2 YNFKEQ. CDR3 length: 12 residues. V was shortened by 4 bases and J by 2 bases, with 4 bases between the two germline ends.

The chain recombines TRBV12-3 or TRBV12-4 with TRBJ2-1, with TRBD2 identical over 8 bases. After removal of 6 bases from V and 4 bases from J, the junction contained 5 bases not matched to a gene. The CDR3 contains 14 residues. DNA of the CDR3: TGTGCCAGCAGACCGGGACTAGGGTACAATGAGCAGTTCTTC. Translation gives CASRPGLGYNEQFF.

CDR3 loop: CASSQGGGRNTIYF. CDR3 nucleotide sequence: TGTGCCAGCAGCCAAGGTGGGGGCCGAAACACCATATATTTT. This chain uses TRBV3-1 with TRBJ1-3, with D maybe TRBD1 (6 bases). In germline, CDR1 is LGHDT, CDR2 YNNKEL (reference sequence). The V end lost 1 base, the J end lost 5 bases, and 9 bases lay between the germline ends. The CDR3 length is 14 residues.

The rearrangement joins TRBV6-6 to TRBJ1-3; 8 positions agree with TRBD1. The CDR3 totals 14 residues. The V gene end was trimmed by 8 bases and the J gene end by 3 bases; junction bases not matched to a gene: 6. CDR1 and CDR2 (germline): MNHNY, SVGAGI (reference sequence). CDR3 in amino acids: CASGNDRGGNTIYF. CDR3 DNA sequence: TGTGCCAGCGGAAACGACAGGGGTGGAAACACCATATATTTT.

The rearrangement links TRBV27 to TRBJ1-2; no firm D call. CDR1 and CDR2 from the germline V gene are MNHEY and SMNVEV (reference sequence). Trimming cost V 5 bases and J 4 bases, with 11 bases left between them. This CDR3 has 13 amino acids. CDR3 region: CASSPKESYGYTF. CDR3 in DNA: TGTGCCAGCAGTCCCAAAGAAAGCTATGGCTACACCTTC.

This clonotype was observed a few times. The chain couples TRBV4-2 to TRBJ2-2; D not resolved. The ends were cut back, 4 bases at V and 5 bases at J, with 5 bases in the middle. Looked up from germline, CDR1 is LGHNA and CDR2 is YNFKEQ. This CDR3 contains 12 residues. CDR3 DNA: TGTGCCAGCAGCCCGAGTACCGGGGAGCTGTTTTTT. As protein: CASSPSTGELFF.

The chain recombines TRBV7-6 with TRBJ2-2; maybe TRBD2 (6 bases). Germline CDR1 is SGHVS and CDR2 is FNYEAQ. The V gene lost 4 bases and the J gene lost 4 bases, with 16 bases spanning the gap. This CDR3 has 16 amino acids. The CDR3 DNA follows: TGTGCCAGCAGCTCACGAGGAGGGCAAGCCACCGGGGAGCTGTTTTTT. Translating it yields CASSSRGGQATGELFF.

The chain couples TRBV10-3 to TRBJ2-7; D is ambiguous. Per germline, CDR1 ENHRY and CDR2 SYGVKD. The CDR3 sequence is 13 residues long. Between the trimmed V and J ends, which lost 8 bases and 0 bases, there was a span of 11 bases. The CDR3 nucleotides are TGTGCCATCTGGAAAGGGCCCTCCTACGAGCAGTACTTC. Protein sequence: CAIWKGPSYEQYF.

V and J are TRBV20-1 and TRBJ1-4; 8 bases agree with TRBD1. The ends lost 5 bases at V and 11 bases at J; junction bases unmatched: 16. Germline loops: CDR1 DFQATT, CDR2 SNEGSKA (reference sequence). CDR3 length: 15 residues. CDR3 nucleotides: TGCAGTGCTCGCAAACTGGACAGGGATTTTGGGAAACTGTTTTTT. It yields the protein CSARKLDRDFGKLFF.

V usage is TRBV9 and J usage is TRBJ2-2, with 7 bases matching TRBD1. The trim removed 3 bases at V and 5 bases at J, leaving 7 bases unmatched. This CDR3 contains 15 residues. Germline V gives CDR1 SGDLS, CDR2 YYNGEE. As DNA, the CDR3 is TGTGCCAGCAGCGGGGACGACAGGGTTACCGGGGAGCTGTTTTTT. Translating it yields CASSGDDRVTGELFF.

This chain uses TRBV5-4 with TRBJ2-2; D uncertain. Trimming took 2 bases from V and 5 from J, leaving 10 bases between them. Germline V CDR1 and CDR2: SGHNT, YYREEE (reference sequence). The CDR3 consists of 14 residues. The CDR3 DNA sequence: TGTGCCAGCAGCTTAGGGCCGGAAACCGGGGAGCTGTTTTTT. Protein product: CASSLGPETGELFF.

The chain links TRBV9 to TRBJ1-1; D not resolved. Trimming pared 4 bases from V and 3 bases from J, leaving 10 bases between. CDR1 SGDLS and CDR2 YYNGEE come from the germline V gene. The CDR3 is 13 amino acids. The CDR3 sequence is CASSRGWDTEAFF. In DNA, the CDR3 is TGTGCCAGCAGCCGCGGATGGGACACTGAAGCTTTCTTT. The full variable domain, rest sourced from reference TRBV9 and TRBJ1-1, is DSGVTQTPKHLITATGQRVTLRCSPRSGDLSVYWYQQSLDQGLQFLIQYYNGEERAKGNILERFSAQQFPDLHSELNLSSLELGDSALYFCASSRGWDTEAFFGQGTRLTVV.